In its sample, the clone carrying this TCR beta chain was seen once. Its antigen is unidentified. The sample comes from a study of cytomegalovirus exposure and HLA in healthy donors. Study overall: Both the roughly 120 validation repertoires and the roughly 700 first-cohort repertoires used the same platform, as reported by a later analysis. Whole-study results and caveats: Specific recognition of CMV antigens was confirmed in vitro for three chains (all CMV-associated).

CDR1 is MNHEY and CDR2 is SMNVEV in the germline V gene (reference sequence). V was clipped by 2 bases and J by 2 bases; unmatched bases: 3. CDR3 length: 15 amino acids. TCRdb's table, derived via immunoSEQ multiplex PCR, lists solely in-frame clones and lacks some. The sample has about 120,000 clones; roughly 89% are singletons. The specimen sequenced was PBMCs. This clonotype was obtained from a woman in her late teens or twenties in good health and CMV-seronegative. This rearrangement joins TRBV27 to TRBJ2-7; 10 bases fit TRBD2. The CDR3 here is CASSLGLAATYEQYF. CDR3 DNA: TGTGCCAGCAGTTTAGGACTAGCGGCTACCTACGAGCAGTACTTC.